This TCR beta chain appears in the sequencing data of a study of T-cell memory formation after mild COVID-19. Study at large: The two donors had largely donor-specific TCR clusters.

Sample barcodes and UMIs were carried by the TCR alpha and TCR beta cDNA libraries that 5'RACE generated with constant-segment primers. TCRdb re-analysed the 5' RACE reads in MiXCR, keeping a single row per CDR3 protein. This sample has 95,000 to 120,000 distinct CDR3 sequences, with 18% found just once. The CDR3 is 15 residues long. The V gene end was trimmed by 0 bases and the J gene end by 6 bases; junction bases not matched to a gene: 5. Looked up from germline, CDR1 is DFQATT and CDR2 is SNEGSKA (reference sequence). The clonotype comes from a man between 18 and 29 years old who had mild COVID-19 (a few samples of this study predate the infection). Cell type and time point are not known. Material for sequencing was PBMCs or a T cell subset sorted from them (not recorded which). The chain uses TRBV20-1 and TRBJ1-4, with 9 bases that match TRBD1. The DNA of the CDR3 is TGCAGTGCTAGAGATCCAGGGACAGGGCATGAAAAACTGTTTTTT. Protein sequence: CSARDPGTGHEKLFF.